The 18 T cell receptor beta chains in this list originate from one sample, sequenced in a study of OX40 agonist ivuxolimab in advanced cancers. The assay was immunoSEQ multiplex PCR, and TCRdb's table has in-frame clones only and misses some. Of about 82,000 clones in the sample, more than 70% are singletons; the top ten hold approximately 0.22%. Sequences were derived from CD4+ or CD8+ T cells sorted from blood, sampled in a trial of the OX40 agonist ivuxolimab. All receptors derive from an adult with an advanced solid tumor such as melanoma, head and neck, liver or kidney cancer.

This chain joins TRBV5-1 and TRBJ1-6; the match to TRBD1 covers 9 bases. V shed 3 bases and J 7 bases; nucleotides not matched to a gene: 11. The CDR3 runs 17 residues. Germline values: CDR1 SGHRS, CDR2 YFSETQ. The CDR3 nucleotides are TGCGCCAGCAGCTCCCTCCCGGTTGGGACAGGGAATTCACCCCTCCACTTT. Translated: CASSSLPVGTGNSPLHF.

The chain couples TRBV5-1 to TRBJ1-4; D not resolved. V gave up 5 bases and J gave up 6 bases, with 17 bases separating them. The CDR3 totals 15 residues. Germline CDR1 SGHRS, CDR2 YFSETQ. This CDR3 is CASRREAPRDEKLFF. CDR3 nucleotide sequence: TGCGCCAGCAGAAGGGAAGCCCCTCGAGATGAAAAACTGTTTTTT.

V usage is TRBV7-9 and J usage is TRBJ1-1; no definite D call. V lost 4 bases and J lost 2, with 20 bases in between. This CDR3 region has 17 residues. Germline V gene data show CDR1 as SEHNR and CDR2 as FQNEAQ (reference sequence). The CDR3 loop is CASSSPVRAPSNTEAFF. The CDR3 DNA reads as TGTGCCAGCAGCTCCCCGGTTAGGGCTCCCAGTAACACTGAAGCTTTCTTT.

A few counts support this clone. This rearrangement joins TRBV7-2 to TRBJ2-5, with 10 bases aligning to TRBD2. Germline V gene lookup returns CDR1 SGHTA and CDR2 FQGNSA. J was trimmed by 7 bases and V by 4 bases; bases with no gene match: 6. This CDR3 contains 14 residues. CDR3 sequence reads: CASSSTGTSATQYF. The CDR3 DNA is TGTGCCAGCAGCTCCACCGGGACTAGCGCGACCCAGTACTTC. Complete variable domain (other parts from reference TRBV7-2 and TRBJ2-5): GAGVSQSPSNKVTEKGKDVELRCDPISGHTALYWYRQSLGQGLEFLIYFQGNSAPDKSGLPSDRFSAERTGGSVSTLTIQRTQQEDSAVYLCASSSTGTSATQYFGPGTRLLVL.

The rearrangement uses TRBV4-2 and TRBJ2-1; D remains unclear. Germline V CDR1 and CDR2: LGHNA, YNFKEQ. The CDR3 runs to 16 residues. V lost 4 bases, J lost 1 base, and 14 bases lay in between. This CDR3 reads CASSLTGGRSYNEQFF. CDR3 DNA: TGTGCCAGCAGCCTTACGGGCGGACGATCCTACAATGAGCAGTTCTTC.

This clone was counted between two and nine times. The chain carries TRBV7-6 and TRBJ1-1; D perhaps matches TRBD1 (5 bases). Germline CDR1 is SGHVS and CDR2 is FNYEAQ. Trimming took 4 bases from V and 1 from J, leaving 7 bases between them. This CDR3 region has 13 residues. CDR3 nucleotides: TGTGCCAGCAGCTCACAGGAGAACACTGAAGCTTTCTTT. Protein: CASSSQENTEAFF.

This chain joins TRBV7-6 and TRBJ2-4, with D hard to call. The CDR3 has 12 amino acids. CDR1 and CDR2 (germline): SGHVS, FNYEAQ. The germline V and J ends were trimmed by 1 base and 14 bases, with 12 bases remaining between them. CDR3 in DNA: TGTGCCAGCAGCTTAGTTAGTGCACCCAAGTACTTC. Amino acid sequence: CASSLVSAPKYF.

The chain combines TRBV5-1 with TRBJ1-1; 8 nucleotides align to TRBD1. Germline-derived CDR1 and CDR2 are SGHRS and YFSETQ. The CDR3 covers 12 residues. The junction had 6 bases not matched to a gene; V was cut back by 4 bases and J by 10 bases. CDR3 region: CASSPTGQGAFF. The CDR3 nucleotides are TGCGCCAGCAGCCCTACAGGACAGGGAGCTTTCTTT.

The CDR3: CASSLQGTGKGYNEQFF. The CDR3 DNA follows: TGTGCCAGCAGCTTACAAGGGACAGGGAAAGGCTACAATGAGCAGTTCTTC. The rearrangement links TRBV7-3 to TRBJ2-1; 9 nucleotides line up with TRBD1. Germline lookup yields CDR1 SGHTA and CDR2 FQGTGA. The J segment lost 3 bases and the V segment lost 2 bases, leaving 8 bases of the junction unmatched. CDR3 length: 17 amino acids.

The chain combines TRBV15 with TRBJ2-7, with 8 bases lining up with TRBD2. V was pared by 7 bases and J by 5 bases, with 10 bases of the junction left unmatched. The CDR3 has 14 residues. Germline V lookup: CDR1 LNHNV, CDR2 YYDKDF (reference sequence). The CDR3 protein is CATTSGGDRDEQYF. For the CDR3, the DNA is TGTGCCACCACCTCGGGGGGGGATAGGGACGAGCAGTACTTC. The complete variable domain, with remaining parts taken from reference TRBV15 and TRBJ2-7, reads DAMVIQNPRYQVTQFGKPVTLSCSQTLNHNVMYWYQQKSSQAPKLLFHYYDKDFNNEADTPDNFQSRRPNTSFCFLDIRSPGLGDTAMYLCATTSGGDRDEQYFGPGTRLTVT.

V is TRBV10-1 and J is TRBJ1-1; perhaps TRBD1 as D (6 bases). CDR3 length: 13 amino acids. From germline, CDR1 is WNHNN and CDR2 SYGVQD (reference sequence). With 5 bases removed from V and 1 base from J, the gap between germline ends came to 8 bases. The CDR3 spells CASSTDRNTEAFF. The CDR3, as DNA: TGCGCCAGCAGTACGGACAGGAACACTGAAGCTTTCTTT.

The CDR3, as DNA: TGTGCCAGCAGCTCCAGACTAGAAAGCACAGATACGCAGTATTTT. The encoded protein is CASSSRLESTDTQYF. This chain joins TRBV7-8 and TRBJ2-3, with TRBD2 as a possible D gene (6 bases). V dropped 4 bases and J dropped 0 bases, with 11 bases sitting between them. The CDR3 is 15 amino acids. In germline, CDR1 is SGHVS, CDR2 FQNEAQ.

The chain has TRBV7-8 and TRBJ1-4; 7 positions agree with TRBD1. This CDR3 is built from 15 residues. After removal of 6 bases from V and 3 bases from J, the junction contained 7 bases not matched to a gene. Germline V gene data show CDR1 as SGHVS and CDR2 as FQNEAQ. CDR3 DNA sequence: TGTGCCAGCAGAGCAACGGGGACAGCTAATGAAAAACTGTTTTTT. Translated, it gives CASRATGTANEKLFF.

The chain has TRBV4-1 and TRBJ2-3; D is undetermined. V was clipped by 0 bases and J by 5 bases, with 6 bases between them. CDR1 MGHRA and CDR2 YSYEKL come from the germline V gene. The CDR3 is made up of 13 amino acids. CDR3 region: CASSQDGKDTQYF. The CDR3 DNA reads as TGCGCCAGCAGCCAAGATGGGAAAGATACGCAGTATTTT.

The rearrangement uses TRBV5-6 and TRBJ1-5; D remains unclear. The CDR3 contains 14 residues. The V end lost 2 bases, the J end lost 7 bases, and 13 bases lay between the germline ends. The germline CDR1 and CDR2 sequences are SGHDT and YYEEEE. The CDR3 DNA sequence: TGTGCCAGCAGCTTATGGTCGGGAGCACAGCCCCAGCATTTT. This translates into CASSLWSGAQPQHF.

The chain carries TRBV19 and TRBJ2-1; TRBD2 matches at 11 bases. This CDR3 is built from 15 residues. V dropped 5 bases and J dropped 8; count of bases not matched to a gene: 8. The germline CDR1 and CDR2 sequences are LNHDA and SQIVND (reference sequence). The CDR3 coding sequence is TGTGCCAGTAGTTCCACTAGCGGGAGCCCTCATGAGCAGTTCTTC. Protein sequence: CASSSTSGSPHEQFF.

The chain combines TRBV6-5 with TRBJ1-2; 11 bases are shared with TRBD1. Germline V gene sequence: CDR1 MNHEY, CDR2 SVGAGI. The CDR3 covers 15 residues. The ends lost 2 bases at V and 8 bases at J; junction bases unmatched: 7. As DNA, the CDR3 is TGTGCCAGCAGTTACAGGACAGGGGGCTCTCGCGGCTACACCTTC. This sequence encodes CASSYRTGGSRGYTF.

This clone has just a few counts. The chain joins TRBV30 to TRBJ2-1; D is uncertain. Between the trimmed V and J ends, which lost 8 bases and 0 bases, there was a span of 5 bases. This CDR3 comprises 11 residues. The germline CDR1 and CDR2 sequences are GTSNPN and SVGIG (reference sequence). For the CDR3, the DNA is TGTGCCGGAAGCTCCTACAATGAGCAGTTCTTC. Translation: CAGSSYNEQFF. Complete variable domain (other parts from reference TRBV30 and TRBJ2-1): SQTIHQWPATLVQPVGSPLSLECTVEGTSNPNLYWYRQAAGRGLQLLFYSVGIGQISSEVPQNLSASRPQDRQFILSSKKLLLSDSGFYLCAGSSYNEQFFGPGTRLTVL.